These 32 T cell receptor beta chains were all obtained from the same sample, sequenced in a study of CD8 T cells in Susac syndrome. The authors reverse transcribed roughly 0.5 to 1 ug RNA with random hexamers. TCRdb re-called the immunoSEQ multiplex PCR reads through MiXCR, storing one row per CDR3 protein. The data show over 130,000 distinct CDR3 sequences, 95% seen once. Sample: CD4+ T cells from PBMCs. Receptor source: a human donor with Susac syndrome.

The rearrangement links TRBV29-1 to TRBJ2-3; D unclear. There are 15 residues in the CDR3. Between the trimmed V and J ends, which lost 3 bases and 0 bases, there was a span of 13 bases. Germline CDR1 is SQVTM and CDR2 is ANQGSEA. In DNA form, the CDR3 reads TGCAGCGTTGAGAGTCAAGGGCTTAGCACAGATACGCAGTATTTT. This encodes CSVESQGLSTDTQYF.

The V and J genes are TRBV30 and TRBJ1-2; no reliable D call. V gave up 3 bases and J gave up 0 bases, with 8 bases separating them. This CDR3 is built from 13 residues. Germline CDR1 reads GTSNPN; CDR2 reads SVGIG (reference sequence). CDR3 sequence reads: CAWRPGTNYGYTF. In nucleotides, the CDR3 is TGTGCCTGGAGACCGGGGACTAACTATGGCTACACCTTC.

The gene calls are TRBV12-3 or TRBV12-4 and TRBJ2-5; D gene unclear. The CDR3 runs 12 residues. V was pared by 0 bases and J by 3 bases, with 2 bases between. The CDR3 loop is CASSLAEETQYF. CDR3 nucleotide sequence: TGTGCCAGCAGTTTAGCGGAAGAGACCCAGTACTTC.

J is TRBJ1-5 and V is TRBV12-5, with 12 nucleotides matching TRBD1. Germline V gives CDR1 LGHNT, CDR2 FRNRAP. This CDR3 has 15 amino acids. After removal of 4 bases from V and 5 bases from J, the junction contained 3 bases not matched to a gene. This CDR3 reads CASGSGTGGYQPQHF. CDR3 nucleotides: TGTGCTAGTGGTTCCGGGACAGGGGGCTATCAGCCCCAGCATTTT.

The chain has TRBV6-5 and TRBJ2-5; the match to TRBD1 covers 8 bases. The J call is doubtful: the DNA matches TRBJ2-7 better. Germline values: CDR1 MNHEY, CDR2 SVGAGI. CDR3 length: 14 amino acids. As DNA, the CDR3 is TGTGCCAGCAGTGAACGTACAGGGGGGTACGAGCAGTACTTC. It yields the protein CASSERTGGYEQYF.

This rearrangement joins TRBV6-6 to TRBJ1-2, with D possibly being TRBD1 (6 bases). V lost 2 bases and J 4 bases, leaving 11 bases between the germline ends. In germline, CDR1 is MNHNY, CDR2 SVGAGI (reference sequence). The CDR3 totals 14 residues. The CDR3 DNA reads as TGTGCCAGCAGTTACGACACAGGGCCCTATGGCTACACCTTC. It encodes CASSYDTGPYGYTF.

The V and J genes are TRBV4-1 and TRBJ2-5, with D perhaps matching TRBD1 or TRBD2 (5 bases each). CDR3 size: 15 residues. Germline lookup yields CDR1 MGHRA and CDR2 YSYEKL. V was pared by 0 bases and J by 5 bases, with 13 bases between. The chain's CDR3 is CASSQDRGRAETQYF. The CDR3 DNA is TGCGCCAGCAGCCAAGACCGGGGCCGGGCGGAGACCCAGTACTTC.

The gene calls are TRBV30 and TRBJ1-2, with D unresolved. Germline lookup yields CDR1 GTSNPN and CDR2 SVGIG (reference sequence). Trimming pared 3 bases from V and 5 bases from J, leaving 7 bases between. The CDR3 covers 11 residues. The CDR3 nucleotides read TGTGCCTGGAGCCTCGGGTATGGCTACACCTTC. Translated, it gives CAWSLGYGYTF.

The CDR3 is CASSRPPAPQHF. CDR3 in DNA: TGTGCCAGCAGCCGCCCCCCGGCGCCCCAGCATTTT. The J gene is TRBJ1-5, the V gene TRBV7-2; D not resolved. This CDR3 region has 12 residues. Between the trimmed V and J ends, which lost 5 bases and 9 bases, there was a span of 11 bases. Germline-derived CDR1 and CDR2 are SGHTA and FQGNSA. Combining the CDR3 with reference TRBV7-2 and TRBJ1-5 gives the whole variable domain GAGVSQSPSNKVTEKGKDVELRCDPISGHTALYWYRQSLGQGLEFLIYFQGNSAPDKSGLPSDRFSAERTGGSVSTLTIQRTQQEDSAVYLCASSRPPAPQHFGDGTRLSIL.

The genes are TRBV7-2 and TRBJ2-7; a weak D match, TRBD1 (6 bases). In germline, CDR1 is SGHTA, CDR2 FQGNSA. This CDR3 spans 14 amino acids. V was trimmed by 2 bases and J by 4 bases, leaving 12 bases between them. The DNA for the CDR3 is TGTGCCAGCAGCTTACAGGCAGGGGCTTACGAGCAGTACTTC. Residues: CASSLQAGAYEQYF.

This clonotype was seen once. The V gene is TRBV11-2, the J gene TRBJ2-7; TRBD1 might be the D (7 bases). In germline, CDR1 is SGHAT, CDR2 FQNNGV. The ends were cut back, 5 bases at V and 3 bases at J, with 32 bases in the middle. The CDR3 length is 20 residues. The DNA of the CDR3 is TGTGCCAGCAGCCTAGTGTTGTGGTCGGAACTCCGACAGGGAGGCTACGAGCAGTACTTC. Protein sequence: CASSLVLWSELRQGGYEQYF.

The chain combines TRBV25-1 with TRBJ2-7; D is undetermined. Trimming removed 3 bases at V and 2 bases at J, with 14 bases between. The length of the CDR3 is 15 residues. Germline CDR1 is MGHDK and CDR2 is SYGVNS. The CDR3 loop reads CASSDSGRAPYEQYF. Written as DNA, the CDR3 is TGTGCCAGCAGTGACTCCGGAAGGGCCCCCTACGAGCAGTACTTC.

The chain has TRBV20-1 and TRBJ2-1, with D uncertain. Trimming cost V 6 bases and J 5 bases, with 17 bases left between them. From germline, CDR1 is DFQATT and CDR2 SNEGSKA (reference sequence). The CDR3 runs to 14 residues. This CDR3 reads CSATPWSENNEQFF. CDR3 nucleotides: TGCAGTGCGACCCCCTGGAGCGAAAACAATGAGCAGTTCTTC.

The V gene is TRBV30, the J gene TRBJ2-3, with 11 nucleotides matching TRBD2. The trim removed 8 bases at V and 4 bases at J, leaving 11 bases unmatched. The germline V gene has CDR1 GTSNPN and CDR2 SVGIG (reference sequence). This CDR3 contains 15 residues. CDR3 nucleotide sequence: TGTGCCGGGACTTTAGCGGGAGGGCCGTCAGATACGCAGTATTTT. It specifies CAGTLAGGPSDTQYF.

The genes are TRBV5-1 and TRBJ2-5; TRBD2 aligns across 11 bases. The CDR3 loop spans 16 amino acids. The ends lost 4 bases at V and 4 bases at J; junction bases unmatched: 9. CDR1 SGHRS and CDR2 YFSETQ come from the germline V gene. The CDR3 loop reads CASSPTSGGYSETQYF. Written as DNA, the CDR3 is TGCGCCAGCAGCCCTACTAGCGGGGGCTATTCAGAGACCCAGTACTTC.

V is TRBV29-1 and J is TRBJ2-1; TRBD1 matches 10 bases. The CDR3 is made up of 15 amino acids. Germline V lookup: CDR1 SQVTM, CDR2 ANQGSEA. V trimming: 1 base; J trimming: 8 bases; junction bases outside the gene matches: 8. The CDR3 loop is CSVEGDRGPGDEQFF. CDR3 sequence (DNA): TGCAGCGTTGAAGGAGACAGGGGGCCCGGGGATGAGCAGTTCTTC.

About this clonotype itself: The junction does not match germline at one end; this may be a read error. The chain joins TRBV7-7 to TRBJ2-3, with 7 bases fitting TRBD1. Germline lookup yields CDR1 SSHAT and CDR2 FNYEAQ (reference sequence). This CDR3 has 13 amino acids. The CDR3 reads CASSSGQADTQYF. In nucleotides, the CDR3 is TGTGCTAGCAGCTCCGGACAGGCAGATACGCAGTATTTT.

CDR3 nucleotides: TGTGCCAGCAAGACAGACTATGGCTACACCTTC. Translation: CASKTDYGYTF. This chain uses TRBV27 with TRBJ1-2; a possible D gene is TRBD1 (5 bases). The V gene's germline CDR1 is MNHEY and CDR2 SMNVEV (reference sequence). This CDR3 comprises 11 residues. The ends were cut back, 7 bases at V and 3 bases at J, with 6 bases in the middle.

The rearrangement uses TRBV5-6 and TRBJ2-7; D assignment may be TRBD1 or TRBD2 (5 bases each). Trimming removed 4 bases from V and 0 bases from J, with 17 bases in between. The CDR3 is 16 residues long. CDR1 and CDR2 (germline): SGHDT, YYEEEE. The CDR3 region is CASSLFRGASSYEQYF. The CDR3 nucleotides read TGTGCCAGCAGCCTTTTCCGGGGCGCGAGCTCCTACGAGCAGTACTTC.

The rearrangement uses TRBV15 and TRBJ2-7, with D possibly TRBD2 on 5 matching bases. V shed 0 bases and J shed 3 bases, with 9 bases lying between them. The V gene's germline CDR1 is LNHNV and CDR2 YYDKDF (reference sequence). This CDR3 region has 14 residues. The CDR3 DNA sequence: TGTGCCACCAGCAGAGATCTGGGAGTCTACGAGCAGTACTTC. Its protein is CATSRDLGVYEQYF.

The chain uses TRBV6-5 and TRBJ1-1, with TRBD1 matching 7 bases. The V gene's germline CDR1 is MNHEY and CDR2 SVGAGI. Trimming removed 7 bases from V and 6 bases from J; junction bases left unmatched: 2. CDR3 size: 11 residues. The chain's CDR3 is CASKGGSEAFF. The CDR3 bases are TGTGCCAGCAAAGGGGGCTCTGAAGCTTTCTTT.

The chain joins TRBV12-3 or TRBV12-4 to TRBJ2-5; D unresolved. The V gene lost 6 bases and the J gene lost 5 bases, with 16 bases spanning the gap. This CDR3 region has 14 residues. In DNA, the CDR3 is TGTGCCAGCAGCCCCGCTGGGGTTAGGGAGACCCAGTACTTC. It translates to CASSPAGVRETQYF.

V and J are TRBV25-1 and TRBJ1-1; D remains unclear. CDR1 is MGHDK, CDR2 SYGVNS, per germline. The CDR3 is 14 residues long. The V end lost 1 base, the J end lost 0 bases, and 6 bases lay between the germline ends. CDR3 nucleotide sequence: TGTGCCAGCAGTGAATCACGAGTGAACACTGAAGCTTTCTTT. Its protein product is CASSESRVNTEAFF.

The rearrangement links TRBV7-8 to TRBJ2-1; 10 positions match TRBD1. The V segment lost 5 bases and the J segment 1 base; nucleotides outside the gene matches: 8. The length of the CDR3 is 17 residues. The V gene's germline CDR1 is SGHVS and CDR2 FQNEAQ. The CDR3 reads CASSPELDRGSYNEQFF. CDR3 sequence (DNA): TGTGCCAGCAGCCCGGAATTGGACAGGGGGTCCTACAATGAGCAGTTCTTC.

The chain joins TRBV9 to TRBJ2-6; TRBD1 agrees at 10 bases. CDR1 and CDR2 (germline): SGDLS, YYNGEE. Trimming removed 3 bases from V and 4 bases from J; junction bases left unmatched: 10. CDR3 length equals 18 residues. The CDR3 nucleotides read TGTGCCAGCAGCGCAAGGGGACAGGGGATGCTAGGGGCCAACGTCCTGACTTTC. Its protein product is CASSARGQGMLGANVLTF.

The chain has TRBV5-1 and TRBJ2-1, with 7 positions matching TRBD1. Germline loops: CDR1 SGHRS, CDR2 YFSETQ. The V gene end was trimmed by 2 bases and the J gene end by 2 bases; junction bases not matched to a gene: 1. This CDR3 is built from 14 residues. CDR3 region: CASSLDRAYNEQFF. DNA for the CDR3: TGCGCCAGCAGCTTAGACAGGGCCTACAATGAGCAGTTCTTC.

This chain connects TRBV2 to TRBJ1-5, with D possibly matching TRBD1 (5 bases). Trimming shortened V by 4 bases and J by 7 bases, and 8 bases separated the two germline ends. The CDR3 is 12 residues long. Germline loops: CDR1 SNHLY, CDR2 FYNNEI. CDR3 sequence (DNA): TGTGCCAGCAGTGGAGGGGTCCAGCCCCAGCATTTT. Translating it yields CASSGGVQPQHF.

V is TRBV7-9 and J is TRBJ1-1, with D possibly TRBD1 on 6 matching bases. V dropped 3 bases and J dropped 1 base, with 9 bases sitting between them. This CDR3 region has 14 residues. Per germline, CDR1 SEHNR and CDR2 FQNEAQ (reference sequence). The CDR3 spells CASSFQTGNTEAFF. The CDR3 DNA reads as TGTGCCAGCAGCTTCCAGACAGGGAACACTGAAGCTTTCTTT.

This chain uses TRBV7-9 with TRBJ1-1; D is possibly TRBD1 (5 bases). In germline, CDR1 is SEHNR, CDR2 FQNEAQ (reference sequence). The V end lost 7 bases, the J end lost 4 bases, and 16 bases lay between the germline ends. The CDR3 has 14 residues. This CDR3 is CASTSELTGTEAFF. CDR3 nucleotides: TGTGCCAGCACATCCGAATTAACAGGCACTGAAGCTTTCTTT.

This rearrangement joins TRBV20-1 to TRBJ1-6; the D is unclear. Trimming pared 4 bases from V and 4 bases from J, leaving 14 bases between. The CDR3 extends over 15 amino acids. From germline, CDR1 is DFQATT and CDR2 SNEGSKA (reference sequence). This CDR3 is CSAMVGWGYNSPLHF. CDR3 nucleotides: TGCAGTGCTATGGTGGGGTGGGGATATAATTCACCCCTCCACTTT.

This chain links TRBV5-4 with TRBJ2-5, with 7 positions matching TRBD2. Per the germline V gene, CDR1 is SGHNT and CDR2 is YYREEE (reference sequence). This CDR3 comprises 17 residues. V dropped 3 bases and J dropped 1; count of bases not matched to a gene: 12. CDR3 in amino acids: CASSSGTFRTSQETQYF. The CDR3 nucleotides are TGTGCCAGCAGCTCTGGGACTTTTCGGACTAGCCAAGAGACCCAGTACTTC.

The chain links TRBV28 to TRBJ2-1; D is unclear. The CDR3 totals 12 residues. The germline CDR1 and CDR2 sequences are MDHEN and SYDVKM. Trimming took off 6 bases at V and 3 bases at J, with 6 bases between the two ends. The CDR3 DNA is TGTGCCAGCAGGTCAAGCTACAATGAGCAGTTCTTC. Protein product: CASRSSYNEQFF.